This T cell receptor beta chain was profiled in a study of blood T cell repertoires in COVID-19. Turning to the study itself: Acute and convalescent COVID-19 specimens originated in the United States, Italy and Spain. The cDNA or gDNA used as material had been derived from T cells, B-cell-depleted T cells, or PBMCs.

Study processing details: Using reference gene primer amplification, nucleated cell counts were estimated. Assay used: immunoSEQ multiplex PCR; TCRdb lists only in-frame clones, some missing. V, J and clone size are taken as reported in that table, and D and trimming were inferred from the DNA itself. The repertoire has 200,000 to 300,000 clones, 75% to 90% of them found once; the top ten carry just under 2%. The CDR3 has 16 amino acids. CDR1 is SGDLS, CDR2 YYNGEE, per germline. V dropped 0 bases and J dropped 5; count of bases not matched to a gene: 7. Sequenced material: peripheral blood. The source is a young man with active or convalescent COVID-19. The rearrangement links TRBV9 to TRBJ2-2; 7 bases map to TRBD2. CDR3 sequence: CASSVGSLGGTGELFF. The CDR3 region has the DNA TGTGCCAGCAGCGTAGGATCTCTGGGGGGGACCGGGGAGCTGTTTTTT.